This T cell receptor beta chain was found in a study of blood T cell repertoires in COVID-19. In the study overall: Italy, Spain and the United States were the sources of the convalescent and acute COVID-19 samples. PBMCs, B-cell-depleted T cells, or T cells provided the cDNA or gDNA that made up the material.

In the authors' methods: Reference gene primer amplification in the assay estimated nucleated cell counts. Only in-frame clones appear in the TCRdb table, and some are missing; sequencing was by immunoSEQ multiplex PCR. The V and J calls and clone size were taken over from that table, and D and trimming were inferred from the DNA. Among nearly 350,000 clones, 65% to 85% were seen once, and the ten largest hold about 2.7%. The TCR comes from a man younger than 40 with active or convalescent COVID-19. The specimen sequenced was peripheral blood.

In nucleotides, the CDR3 is TGTGCCAGCAGCGTGGGACTAGCGGATCCCTACAATGAGCAGTTCTTC. The encoded protein is CASSVGLADPYNEQFF. The chain carries TRBV9 and TRBJ2-1; 11 bases are shared with TRBD2. Germline V gene data show CDR1 as SGDLS and CDR2 as YYNGEE. The CDR3 runs 16 residues. J lost 2 bases, V lost 2 bases, and 3 bases had no gene match.